Sequencing of this T cell receptor beta chain was carried out in a study of T-cell memory formation after mild COVID-19. As for the study in general: Clusters of TCRs were largely donor specific. Study-level points and caveats: Mainly CM and EM harbored the contracting CD4+ clones; mainly EMRA harbored the CD8+ ones.

Notes on this clonotype: Antigen specificity is unknown.

TCRdb fed the 5' RACE reads into MiXCR, producing one record per CDR3 protein. Of around 400,000 distinct CDR3 sequences in the sample, about 24% were seen once. The CDR3 consists of 16 residues. The trim removed 3 bases at V and 3 bases at J, leaving 8 bases unmatched. The V gene's germline CDR1 is SGDLS and CDR2 YYNGEE. Sequenced material: PBMCs or a T cell subset sorted from them (not recorded which). The clonotype was recovered from an adult woman who had mild COVID-19 (a few samples of this study predate the infection). Cell type and time point are not known. This chain connects TRBV9 to TRBJ2-7, with 11 bases aligning to TRBD2. The CDR3 region is CASSGLSTSGIYEQYF. The DNA of the CDR3 is TGTGCCAGCAGCGGACTTTCGACTAGCGGGATCTACGAGCAGTACTTC.